This is a list of T cell receptor beta chains from one sample in a study of neurological immune-mediated disorders. TCRdb reanalysed the 5' RACE reads using MiXCR and keeps one entry per CDR3 protein. The sample shows tens of thousands of distinct CDR3 sequences, approximately 14% of them seen only once. The specimen was PBMCs. Source of these receptors: a female donor with HTLV-1-associated myelopathy (HAM/TSP). CDR3s include the opening cysteine and the closing phenylalanine or tryptophan. A D gene is named only where the DNA matches it firmly. Expanded clones get a size class; other rows say once, few or many, or leave the size out.

J gene: TRBJ1-6
V gene: TRBV27
D gene: NA
CDR3 length: 13
clone size: many
CDR3 protein: CASSLWAVSPLHF
CDR3 DNA: TGTGCCAGCAGTTTATGGGCAGTTTCACCCCTCCACTTT

J gene: TRBJ2-7
V gene: TRBV6-6
D gene: TRBD2
CDR3 length: 15
clone size: many
CDR3 protein: CASSYSGGDFYEQYF
CDR3 DNA: TGTGCCAGCAGTTACTCGGGGGGGGATTTCTACGAGCAGTACTTC

J gene: TRBJ1-1
V gene: TRBV20-1
D gene: TRBD1
CDR3 length: 17
clone size: many
CDR3 protein: CSARLRDRYTAGTEAFF
CDR3 DNA: TGCAGTGCTAGGCTACGGGACAGATACACTGCGGGCACTGAAGCTTTCTTT

J gene: TRBJ2-7
V gene: TRBV20-1
D gene: NA
CDR3 length: 11
clone size: many
CDR3 protein: CSARDSYEQYF
CDR3 DNA: TGCAGTGCTAGAGACTCCTACGAGCAGTACTTC

J gene: TRBJ2-7
V gene: TRBV3-1
D gene: NA
CDR3 length: 13
clone size: NA
CDR3 protein: CASSHRGGYEQYF
CDR3 DNA: TGTGCCAGCAGTCATCGTGGCGGATACGAGCAGTACTTC

J gene: TRBJ2-2
V gene: TRBV7-8
D gene: NA
CDR3 length: 13
clone size: many
CDR3 protein: CASSSTGAGELFF
CDR3 DNA: TGTGCCAGCAGCTCAACAGGCGCCGGGGAGCTGTTTTTT

J gene: TRBJ2-7
V gene: TRBV19
D gene: NA
CDR3 length: 15
clone size: NA
CDR3 protein: CASSPGQGRSYEQYF
CDR3 DNA: TGTGCCAGTAGTCCGGGGCAGGGGAGGTCCTACGAGCAGTACTTC

J gene: TRBJ2-7
V gene: TRBV5-1
D gene: NA
CDR3 length: 13
clone size: many
CDR3 protein: CASSDHGGAEQYF
CDR3 DNA: TGCGCCAGCAGCGACCATGGGGGTGCCGAGCAGTACTTC

J gene: TRBJ1-1
V gene: TRBV5-1
D gene: TRBD1
CDR3 length: 15
clone size: many
CDR3 protein: CASSRRQGTNTEAFF
CDR3 DNA: TGCGCCAGCAGCCGTCGACAGGGGACGAACACTGAAGCTTTCTTT

J gene: TRBJ2-3
V gene: TRBV5-1
D gene: TRBD2
CDR3 length: 16
clone size: many
CDR3 protein: CASSLQAGGGTDTQYF
CDR3 DNA: TGCGCCAGCAGCTTACAAGCGGGGGGGGGCACAGATACGCAGTATTTT

J gene: TRBJ2-5
V gene: TRBV9
D gene: TRBD2
CDR3 length: 17
clone size: many
CDR3 protein: CASSLSFGGAFIETQYF
CDR3 DNA: TGTGCCAGCAGCCTCTCCTTCGGGGGGGCGTTTATAGAGACCCAGTACTTC

J gene: TRBJ2-3
V gene: TRBV24-1
D gene: TRBD1
CDR3 length: 15
clone size: many
CDR3 protein: CATSERQGRTDTQYF
CDR3 DNA: TGTGCCACCAGTGAGAGACAGGGAAGGACAGATACGCAGTATTTT

J gene: TRBJ2-7
V gene: TRBV5-5
D gene: NA
CDR3 length: 13
clone size: many
CDR3 protein: CASSTLDGYEQYF
CDR3 DNA: TGTGCCAGCAGCACTCTGGACGGGTACGAGCAGTACTTC

J gene: TRBJ2-7
V gene: TRBV29-1
D gene: NA
CDR3 length: 17
clone size: many
CDR3 protein: CSVGPQGIAGATYEQYF
CDR3 DNA: TGCAGCGTTGGGCCCCAAGGGATTGCGGGGGCGACCTACGAGCAGTACTTC

J gene: TRBJ1-6
V gene: TRBV28
D gene: TRBD1
CDR3 length: 14
clone size: many
CDR3 protein: CASRTTGGNSPLHF
CDR3 DNA: TGTGCCAGCAGAACGACAGGGGGAAATTCACCCCTCCACTTT

J gene: TRBJ2-4
V gene: TRBV3-1
D gene: NA
CDR3 length: 17
clone size: many
CDR3 protein: CASSQLVKGLAKNIQYF
CDR3 DNA: TGTGCCAGCAGCCAATTGGTCAAGGGCCTAGCCAAAAACATTCAGTACTTC

J gene: TRBJ2-1
V gene: TRBV7-9
D gene: NA
CDR3 length: 14
clone size: NA
CDR3 protein: CASSLRNGNNEQFF
CDR3 DNA: TGTGCCAGCAGCTTAAGGAACGGGAACAATGAGCAGTTCTTC

J gene: TRBJ2-7
V gene: TRBV12-3/TRBV12-4
D gene: TRBD1
CDR3 length: 16
clone size: few
CDR3 protein: CASSLGGTGEWYEQYF
CDR3 DNA: TGTGCCAGCAGTTTAGGGGGGACAGGAGAGTGGTACGAGCAGTACTTC

J gene: TRBJ2-7
V gene: TRBV5-1
D gene: NA
CDR3 length: 24
clone size: NA
CDR3 protein: CASSLQGPGNTIYFGEGRSYEQYF
CDR3 DNA: NA

J gene: TRBJ1-6
V gene: TRBV10-1
D gene: NA
CDR3 length: 14
clone size: many
CDR3 protein: CASSESYSNSPLHF
CDR3 DNA: TGCGCCAGCAGTGAGTCGTACAGTAATTCACCCCTCCACTTT

J gene: TRBJ2-2
V gene: TRBV10-2
D gene: NA
CDR3 length: 13
clone size: many
CDR3 protein: CASSERNTGELFF
CDR3 DNA: TGCGCCAGCAGTGAACGGAACACCGGGGAGCTGTTTTTT

J gene: TRBJ2-2
V gene: TRBV5-6
D gene: NA
CDR3 length: 18
clone size: many
CDR3 protein: CASSLLPSHSSNTGELFF
CDR3 DNA: TGTGCCAGCAGCTTGCTCCCCAGTCACAGCTCGAACACCGGGGAGCTGTTTTTT

J gene: TRBJ2-6
V gene: TRBV28
D gene: NA
CDR3 length: 17
clone size: many
CDR3 protein: CASSSDRHPSGANVLTF
CDR3 DNA: TGTGCCAGCAGTTCCGACAGGCACCCCTCTGGGGCCAACGTCCTGACTTTC

J gene: TRBJ1-2
V gene: TRBV25-1
D gene: TRBD1
CDR3 length: 12
clone size: many
CDR3 protein: CASTAGQYGYTF
CDR3 DNA: TGTGCCAGCACAGCGGGACAGTATGGCTACACCTTC

J gene: TRBJ2-3
V gene: TRBV5-6
D gene: NA
CDR3 length: 15
clone size: medium-sized
CDR3 protein: CASSLVGGQEDTQYF
CDR3 DNA: TGTGCCAGCAGCTTGGTGGGGGGCCAGGAAGATACGCAGTATTTT

J gene: TRBJ1-5
V gene: TRBV5-6
D gene: TRBD1
CDR3 length: 15
clone size: many
CDR3 protein: CASSSGQGGNQPQHF
CDR3 DNA: TGTGCCAGCAGCTCTGGACAGGGTGGCAATCAGCCCCAGCATTTT

J gene: TRBJ2-2
V gene: TRBV25-1
D gene: NA
CDR3 length: 15
clone size: NA
CDR3 protein: CASSDSWPNTGELFF
CDR3 DNA: TGTGCCAGCAGTGATTCCTGGCCCAACACCGGGGAGCTGTTTTTT

J gene: TRBJ2-7
V gene: TRBV10-3
D gene: TRBD1
CDR3 length: 13
clone size: many
CDR3 protein: CAISEKGQYEQYF
CDR3 DNA: TGTGCCATCAGTGAAAAGGGACAGTACGAGCAGTACTTC

J gene: TRBJ1-3
V gene: TRBV7-2
D gene: NA
CDR3 length: 14
clone size: many
CDR3 protein: CASSLRQIGNTIYF
CDR3 DNA: TGTGCCAGCAGCTTAAGGCAGATTGGAAACACCATATATTTT

J gene: TRBJ2-6
V gene: TRBV28
D gene: TRBD2
CDR3 length: 14
clone size: once
CDR3 protein: CASWGGTGAKVLTF
CDR3 DNA: TGTGCCAGTTGGGGGGGGACCGGGGCCAAAGTCCTGACTTTC